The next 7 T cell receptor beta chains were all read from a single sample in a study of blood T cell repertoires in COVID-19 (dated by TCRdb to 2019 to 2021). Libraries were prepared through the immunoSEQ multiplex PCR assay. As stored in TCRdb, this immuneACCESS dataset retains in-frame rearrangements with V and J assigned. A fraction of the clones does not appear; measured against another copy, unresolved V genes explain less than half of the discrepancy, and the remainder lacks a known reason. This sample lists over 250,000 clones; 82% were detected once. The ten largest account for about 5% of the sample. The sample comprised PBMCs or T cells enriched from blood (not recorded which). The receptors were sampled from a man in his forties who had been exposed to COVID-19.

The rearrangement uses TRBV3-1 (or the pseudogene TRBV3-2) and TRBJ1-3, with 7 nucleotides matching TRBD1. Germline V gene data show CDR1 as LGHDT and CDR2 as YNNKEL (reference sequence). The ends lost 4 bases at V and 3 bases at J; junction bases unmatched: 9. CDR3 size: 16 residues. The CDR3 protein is CASSPKGQRNGNTIYF. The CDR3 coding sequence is TGTGCCAGCAGCCCGAAGGGACAGAGGAATGGAAACACCATATATTTT.

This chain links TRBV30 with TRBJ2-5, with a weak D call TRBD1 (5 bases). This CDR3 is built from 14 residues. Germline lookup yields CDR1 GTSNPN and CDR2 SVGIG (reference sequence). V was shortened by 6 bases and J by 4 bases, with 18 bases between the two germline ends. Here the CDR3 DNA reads TGTGCCTGCTCGACCGGACCTCAGGGAGAGACCCAGTACTTC. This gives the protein CACSTGPQGETQYF. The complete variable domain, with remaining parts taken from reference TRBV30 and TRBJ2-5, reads SQTIHQWPATLVQPVGSPLSLECTVEGTSNPNLYWYRQAAGRGLQLLFYSVGIGQISSEVPQNLSASRPQDRQFILSSKKLLLSDSGFYLCACSTGPQGETQYFGPGTRLLVL.

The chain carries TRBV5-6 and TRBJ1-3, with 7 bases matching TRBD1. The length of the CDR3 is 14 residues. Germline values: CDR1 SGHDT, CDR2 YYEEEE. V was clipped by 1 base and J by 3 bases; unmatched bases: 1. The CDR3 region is CASSLTGVGNTIYF. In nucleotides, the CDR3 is TGTGCCAGCAGCTTGACAGGGGTTGGAAACACCATATATTTT.

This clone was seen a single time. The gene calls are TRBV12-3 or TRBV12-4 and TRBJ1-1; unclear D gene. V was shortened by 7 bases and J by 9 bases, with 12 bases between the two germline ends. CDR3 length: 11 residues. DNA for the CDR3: TGTGCCAGCACCCGGTCGAACCAAGCTTTCTTT. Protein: CASTRSNQAFF.

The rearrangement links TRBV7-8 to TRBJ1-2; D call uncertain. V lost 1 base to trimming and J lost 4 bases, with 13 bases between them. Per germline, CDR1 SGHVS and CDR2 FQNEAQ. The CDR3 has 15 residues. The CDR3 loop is CASSLGAVNAYGYTF. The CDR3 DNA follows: TGTGCCAGCAGCTTAGGGGCAGTCAACGCCTATGGCTACACCTTC. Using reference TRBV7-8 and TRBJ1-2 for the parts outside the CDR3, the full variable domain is GAGVSQSPRYKVAKRGQDVALRCDPISGHVSLFWYQQALGQGPEFLTYFQNEAQLDKSGLPSDRFFAERPEGSVSTLKIQRTQQEDSAVYLCASSLGAVNAYGYTFGSGTRLTVV.

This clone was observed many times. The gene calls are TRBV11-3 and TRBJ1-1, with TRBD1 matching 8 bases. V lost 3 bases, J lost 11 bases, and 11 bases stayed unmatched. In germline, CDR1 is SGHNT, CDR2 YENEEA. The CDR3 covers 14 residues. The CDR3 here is CASSFGQGAFSAFF. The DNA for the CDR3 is TGTGCCAGCAGCTTTGGGCAGGGGGCCTTTTCGGCTTTCTTT.

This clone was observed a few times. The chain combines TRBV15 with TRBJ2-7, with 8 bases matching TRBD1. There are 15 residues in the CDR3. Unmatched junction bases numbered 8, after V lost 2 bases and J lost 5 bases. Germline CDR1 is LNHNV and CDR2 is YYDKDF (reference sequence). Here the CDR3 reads CATSRSQGAVDEQYF. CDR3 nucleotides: TGTGCCACCAGCAGAAGTCAGGGGGCTGTTGACGAGCAGTACTTC.